Presented here are 21 T cell receptor beta chains from one specimen sequenced in a study of breast tumors, draining lymph nodes, adjacent tissues. Samples came from axillary lymph nodes draining the breast cancer. One entry per CDR3 protein, called by TCRdb with MiXCR from the multiplex PCR reads. The top ten hold about 2.5% of the sample, which has 140,000 or so distinct CDR3 sequences, 32% seen once. The material sequenced was axillary lymph node tissue. The receptors originated from a female donor with breast cancer. Some clones in this sample may be carry-over from other donors' samples.

This clonotype was seen repeatedly, ten times or more. The chain is built from TRBV7-2 and TRBJ2-3, with 12 positions matching TRBD1. The CDR3 totals 19 residues. Germline V CDR1 and CDR2: SGHTA, FQGNSA. The J segment lost 2 bases and the V segment lost 5 bases, leaving 14 bases of the junction unmatched. Written as DNA, the CDR3 is TGTGCCAGCAGCGCACCCGGGACAGGGGGCCTCTCCTTCACAGATACGCAGTATTTT. Its translation is CASSAPGTGGLSFTDTQYF.

This clonotype was counted ten times or more. The V gene is TRBV2, the J gene TRBJ1-4, with 9 positions matching TRBD1. The V and J ends lost 9 bases and 7 bases, in that order; junction bases with no gene match: 9. The CDR3 runs to 14 residues. Germline V gene data show CDR1 as SNHLY and CDR2 as FYNNEI. The DNA of the CDR3 is TGTGCCAGTACGAACAGGGGGCAAGTTGAAAAACTGTTTTTT. Translated: CASTNRGQVEKLFF.

In its sample, this clonotype was seen many times. The V gene is TRBV20-1, the J gene TRBJ2-2; 16 bases match TRBD2. V shed 3 bases and J 6 bases; nucleotides not matched to a gene: 7. Germline V lookup: CDR1 DFQATT, CDR2 SNEGSKA (reference sequence). The CDR3 sequence is 17 residues long. CDR3 nucleotide sequence: TGCAGTGCTAGGGGACTAGCGGGGGGGCCAGTCGCCGGGGAGCTGTTTTTT. Protein sequence: CSARGLAGGPVAGELFF.

The CDR3 nucleotides are TGTGCCAGCACCCGCCAACCAGGGGGCGACTATGGCTACACCTTC. Protein product: CASTRQPGGDYGYTF. The gene calls are TRBV6-1 and TRBJ1-2; 8 bases are a match to TRBD1. CDR3 length: 15 amino acids. Germline CDR1 MNHNS, CDR2 SASEGT. The J segment lost 3 bases and the V segment lost 7 bases, leaving 10 bases of the junction unmatched.

The sample holds many counts of this clonotype. This sequence joins TRBV3-1 and TRBJ1-2, with TRBD1 as a possible D gene (5 bases). The CDR3 is 17 residues long. Trimming pared 0 bases from V and 2 bases from J, leaving 16 bases between. Per the germline V gene, CDR1 is LGHDT and CDR2 is YNNKEL (reference sequence). The CDR3 sequence: CASSQDRGTYENYGYTF. CDR3 in DNA: TGTGCCAGCAGCCAAGATCGGGGGACTTATGAAAACTATGGCTACACCTTC.

This clonotype appeared a few times. A much larger clone differs from this one at a single base, so this may be a read error. This rearrangement joins TRBV5-4 to TRBJ2-5; no clear D. The CDR3 extends over 13 amino acids. Between the trimmed V and J ends, which lost 7 bases and 5 bases, there was a span of 15 bases. Germline V gene lookup returns CDR1 SGHNT and CDR2 YYREEE (reference sequence). Written as DNA, the CDR3 is TGTGCCAGCCGCCGGAACCACCCGGAGACCCAGTACTTC. Its protein product is CASRRNHPETQYF.

The chain links TRBV7-8 to TRBJ2-5, with TRBD1 matching 7 bases. The germline CDR1 and CDR2 sequences are SGHVS and FQNEAQ. CDR3 size: 16 residues. The J segment lost 1 base and the V segment lost 1 base, leaving 6 bases of the junction unmatched. The CDR3 loop is CASSLVTGSVQETQYF. As DNA, the CDR3 is TGTGCCAGCAGCTTAGTGACAGGGTCCGTCCAAGAGACCCAGTACTTC.

This chain connects TRBV28 to TRBJ2-5; no clear D. Per the germline V gene, CDR1 is MDHEN and CDR2 is SYDVKM. The germline V and J ends were trimmed by 5 bases and 4 bases, with 11 bases remaining between them. There are 13 residues in the CDR3. The CDR3 here is CASSECDRETQYF. The CDR3 DNA reads TGTGCCAGCAGTGAGTGCGATCGAGAGACCCAGTACTTC.

Remarks on this clonotype: A much larger clonotype is one base distant, so this may be a read error. The chain joins TRBV7-7 to TRBJ2-2, with no clear D. Per the germline V gene, CDR1 is SSHAT and CDR2 is FNYEAQ (reference sequence). The CDR3 sequence is 14 residues long. CDR3 protein: CASSLDGNAGELFF. The CDR3 DNA sequence: TGTGCTAGCAGCTTAGATGGGAACGCCGGGGAGCTGTTTTTT.

Comment on this clonotype: A much larger clone is a single base away; this may be a read error. The rearrangement uses TRBV24-1 and TRBJ2-1; perhaps D is TRBD1 or TRBD2 (5 bases each). The V end was cut by 5 bases, the J end by 4 bases, with 17 bases between. Germline CDR1 KGHDR, CDR2 SFDVKD. CDR3 length: 16 residues. The CDR3 reads CATSGVGAGKYNEQFF. The CDR3 bases are TGTGCCACCAGTGGGGTCGGGGCAGGGAAATACAATGAGCAGTTCTTC.

This clonotype has a single count. At one end the junction does not follow the germline gene, possibly because of a read error. The rearrangement uses TRBV24-1 and TRBJ2-3; D gene uncertain. Germline V gene sequence: CDR1 KGHDR, CDR2 SFDVKD. The CDR3 loop spans 15 amino acids. In nucleotides, the CDR3 is TGTGTCACCAGTGATTCCACAGTACTCGCAGATACGCAGTATTTT. This sequence encodes CVTSDSTVLADTQYF.

This clonotype was seen ten or more times. CDR3 sequence reads: CASSATGTGDSPLHF. The CDR3 bases are TGTGCCAGCAGCGCTACCGGGACAGGGGATTCACCCCTCCACTTT. The V call is TRBV13, the J call TRBJ1-6; 10 nucleotides agree with TRBD1. The germline V gene has CDR1 PRHDT and CDR2 FYEKMQ (reference sequence). V was clipped by 5 bases and J by 8 bases; unmatched bases: 6. CDR3 length: 15 residues.

This clonotype was detected ten times or more. The chain has TRBV11-2 and TRBJ2-5; D may correspond to TRBD1 or TRBD2 (5 bases each). Trimming pared 1 base from V and 5 bases from J, leaving 11 bases between. The CDR3 has 14 residues. Germline loops: CDR1 SGHAT, CDR2 FQNNGV. Here the CDR3 DNA reads TGTGCCAGCAGCTTAGTTAGGGGACGGGAGACCCAGTACTTC. It codes for CASSLVRGRETQYF.

This clonotype was recorded many times. The chain links TRBV20-1 to TRBJ1-6, with TRBD1 matching over 10 bases. There are 17 residues in the CDR3. V lost 0 bases to trimming and J lost 10 bases; unmatched junction nucleotides: 12. The germline V gene encodes CDR1 DFQATT and CDR2 SNEGSKA (reference sequence). The CDR3 DNA follows: TGCAGTGCTAGAGATCTGGTGGGGACAGGGGAAGGGTCACCCCTCCACTTT. Translated: CSARDLVGTGEGSPLHF.

This clonotype was observed at least ten times. The chain has TRBV20-1 and TRBJ2-6; 7 bases are shared with TRBD1. Germline assignment: CDR1 DFQATT and CDR2 SNEGSKA (reference sequence). V was pared by 0 bases and J by 2 bases, with 10 bases of the junction left unmatched. This CDR3 spans 18 amino acids. The CDR3 bases are TGCAGTGCTAGAGATCCAGCAGGGGGTGGACCTGGGGCCAACGTCCTGACTTTC. Its protein is CSARDPAGGGPGANVLTF.

This clonotype was seen many times. The V call is TRBV10-3, the J call TRBJ2-1, with 8 bases that match TRBD2. This CDR3 region has 18 residues. Germline V gene data show CDR1 as ENHRY and CDR2 as SYGVKD. V was clipped by 8 bases and J by 2 bases; unmatched bases: 17. CDR3 bases: TGTGCCATCGGGGCTACGGTCGGAGCGGGGGAAGCCTACAATGAGCAGTTCTTC. Amino acids: CAIGATVGAGEAYNEQFF.

In its sample, this clonotype was seen a few times. A much larger clonotype is one base distant, so this may be a read error. This chain uses TRBV6-6 with TRBJ2-7; D possibly corresponds to TRBD1 (6 bases). CDR1 MNHNY and CDR2 SVGAGI come from the germline V gene (reference sequence). The CDR3 contains 15 residues. V dropped 5 bases and J dropped 2 bases, with 16 bases sitting between them. The CDR3 loop is CASSPRLQGTYEQYV. Written as DNA, the CDR3 is TGTGCCAGCAGTCCCAGGTTGCAGGGGACCTACGAGCAGTACGTC.

In this sample, this clonotype turned up many times. The CDR3 region has the DNA TGTGCCAGCAGTGACCTCCGGGACAGGTCTAACTATGGCTACACCTTC. Translated, it gives CASSDLRDRSNYGYTF. V gene TRBV6-6 combines with J gene TRBJ1-2; 8 positions agree with TRBD1. V lost 5 bases to trimming and J lost 0 bases; unmatched junction nucleotides: 8. The length of the CDR3 is 16 residues. In germline, CDR1 is MNHNY, CDR2 SVGAGI (reference sequence).

At least ten counts were recorded for this clonotype. The rearrangement uses TRBV4-2 and TRBJ2-2; perhaps TRBD2 as D (6 bases). Trimming stripped 1 base from V and 6 bases from J, with 9 bases between. From germline, CDR1 is LGHNA and CDR2 YNFKEQ. CDR3 size: 14 residues. The CDR3 nucleotides read TGTGCCAGCAGCCAAGTGCGGGGTCCCGGGGAGCTGTTTTTT. Its translation is CASSQVRGPGELFF.

Ten or more counts support this clonotype. This chain's CDR3 is CASVLTDNQPQHF. In DNA, the CDR3 is TGTGCCAGCGTGTTGACAGACAATCAGCCCCAGCATTTT. The chain has TRBV6-1 and TRBJ1-5; maybe TRBD1 (5 bases). CDR1 MNHNS and CDR2 SASEGT come from the germline V gene. The length of the CDR3 is 13 residues. The V gene lost 8 bases and the J gene lost 3 bases, with 11 bases spanning the gap.

This clonotype was detected ten times or more. The gene calls are TRBV10-3 and TRBJ2-3; 12 bases line up with TRBD2. With 5 bases clipped from V and 4 bases from J, the junction kept 13 bases outside the gene matches. CDR1 and CDR2 (germline): ENHRY, SYGVKD. This CDR3 contains 18 residues. The CDR3 region is CAISQTSGGSRVSDTQYF. CDR3 coding DNA: TGTGCCATCAGTCAAACTAGCGGGGGGTCTCGGGTTTCAGATACGCAGTATTTT.